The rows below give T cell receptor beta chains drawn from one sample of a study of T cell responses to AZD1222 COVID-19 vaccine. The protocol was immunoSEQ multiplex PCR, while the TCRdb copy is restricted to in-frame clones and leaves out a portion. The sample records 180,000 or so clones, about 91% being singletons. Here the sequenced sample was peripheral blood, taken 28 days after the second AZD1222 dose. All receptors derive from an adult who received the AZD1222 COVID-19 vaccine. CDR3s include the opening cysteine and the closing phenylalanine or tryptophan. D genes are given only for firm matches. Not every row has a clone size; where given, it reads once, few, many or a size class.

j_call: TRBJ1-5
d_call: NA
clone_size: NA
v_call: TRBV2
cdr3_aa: CASSAIYQREPQHF
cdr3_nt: TGTGCCAGCAGTGCCATTTACCAGCGGGAGCCCCAGCATTTT

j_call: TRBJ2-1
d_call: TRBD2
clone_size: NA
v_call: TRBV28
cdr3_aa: CASSSQAGVMNEQFF
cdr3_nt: TGTGCCAGCAGTTCGCAAGCGGGAGTGATGAATGAGCAGTTCTTC

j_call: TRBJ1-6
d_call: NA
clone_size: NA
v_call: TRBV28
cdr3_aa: CASTAGVLTVSPLHF
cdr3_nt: TGTGCCAGCACCGCAGGTGTTCTGACGGTTTCACCCCTCCACTTT

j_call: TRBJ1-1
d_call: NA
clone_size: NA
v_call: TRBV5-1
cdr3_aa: CASSLQGGAEAFF
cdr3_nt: TGCGCCAGCAGCTTACAGGGTGGGGCTGAAGCTTTCTTT

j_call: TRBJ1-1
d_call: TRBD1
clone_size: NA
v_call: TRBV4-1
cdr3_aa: CASSQGSGGDGTEAFF
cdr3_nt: TGCGCCAGCAGCCAAGGGTCAGGGGGAGACGGCACTGAAGCTTTCTTT

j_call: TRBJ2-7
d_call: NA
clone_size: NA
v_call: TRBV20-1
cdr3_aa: CSAGDIYEQYF
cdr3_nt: TGCAGTGCTGGGGACATCTACGAGCAGTACTTC

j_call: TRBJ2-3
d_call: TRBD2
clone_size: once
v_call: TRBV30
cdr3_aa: CAWSVASGGSTDTQYF
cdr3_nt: TGTGCCTGGAGTGTTGCTAGCGGGGGTAGCACAGATACGCAGTATTTT

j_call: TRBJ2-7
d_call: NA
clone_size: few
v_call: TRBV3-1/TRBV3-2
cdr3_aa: CASSHRRRGLDNQYF
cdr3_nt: TGTGCCAGCAGCCATCGACGGAGGGGATTAGACAATCAGTACTTC

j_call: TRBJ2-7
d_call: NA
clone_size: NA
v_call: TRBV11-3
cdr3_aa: CASSLGAGYEQYF
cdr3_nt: TGTGCCAGCAGCTTAGGTGCGGGTTACGAGCAGTACTTC

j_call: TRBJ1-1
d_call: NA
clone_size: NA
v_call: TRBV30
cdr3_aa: CAWSVRRRTTEAFF
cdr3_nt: TGTGCCTGGAGTGTACGCAGACGAACGACTGAAGCTTTCTTT

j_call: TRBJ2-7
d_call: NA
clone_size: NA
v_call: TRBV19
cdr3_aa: CASSTLGEQYF
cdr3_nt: TGTGCCAGTAGTACCCTAGGGGAGCAGTACTTC

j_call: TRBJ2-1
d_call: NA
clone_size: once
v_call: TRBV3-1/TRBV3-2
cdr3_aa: CASSQVAAGGQEQFF
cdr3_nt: TGTGCCAGCAGCCAAGTAGCTGCGGGGGGACAGGAGCAGTTCTTC

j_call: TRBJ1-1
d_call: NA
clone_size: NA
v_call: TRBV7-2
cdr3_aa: CASSPLGGVNTEAFF
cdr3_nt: TGTGCCAGCAGCCCACTAGGGGGGGTGAACACTGAAGCTTTCTTT

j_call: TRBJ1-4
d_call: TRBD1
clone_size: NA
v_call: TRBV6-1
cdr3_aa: CASSEGQGNEKLFF
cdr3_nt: TGTGCCAGCAGTGAAGGACAGGGTAATGAAAAACTGTTTTTT

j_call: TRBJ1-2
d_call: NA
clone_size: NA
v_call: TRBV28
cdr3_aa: CASTLFREDYGYTF
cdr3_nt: TGTGCCAGCACCCTCTTCAGGGAGGACTATGGCTACACCTTC

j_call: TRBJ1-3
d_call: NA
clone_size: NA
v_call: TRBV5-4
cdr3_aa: CASSPSHSGNTIYF
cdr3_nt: TGTGCCAGCAGCCCAAGCCACTCTGGAAACACCATATATTTT

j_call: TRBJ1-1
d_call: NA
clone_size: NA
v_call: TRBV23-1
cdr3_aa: CASSQRTSQNTEAFF
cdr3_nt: TGCGCCAGCAGTCAAAGGACTTCCCAGAACACTGAAGCTTTCTTT

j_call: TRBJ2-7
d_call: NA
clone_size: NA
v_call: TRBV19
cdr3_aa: CASRPGALAGYEQYF
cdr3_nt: TGTGCCAGTAGACCGGGGGCATTAGCAGGATACGAGCAGTACTTC

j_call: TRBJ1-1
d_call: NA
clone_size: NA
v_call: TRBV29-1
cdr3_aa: CSVGGGNTEAFF
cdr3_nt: TGCAGCGTTGGGGGCGGGAACACTGAAGCTTTCTTT

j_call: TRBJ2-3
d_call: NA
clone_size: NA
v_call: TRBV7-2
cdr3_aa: CASSFTRTDTQYF
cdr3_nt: TGTGCCAGCAGCTTCACTAGAACAGATACGCAGTATTTT